The 10 T cell receptor beta chains below come from one sample, sequenced in a study of blood T cell repertoires in COVID-19. Method: immunoSEQ multiplex PCR; TCRdb's copy keeps in-frame clones and lacks some. Of some 190,000 clones listed, roughly 84% were seen once; the top ten hold about 3.3%. Sequencing was carried out using PBMCs or T cells enriched from blood (not recorded which). The source of these receptors is a woman aged 30 to 39 who had been exposed to COVID-19.

The chain couples TRBV24-1 to TRBJ2-5, with TRBD1 identical over 8 bases. After removal of 9 bases from V and 0 bases from J, the junction contained 8 bases not matched to a gene. The CDR3 totals 15 residues. Germline V CDR1 and CDR2: KGHDR, SFDVKD. CDR3 DNA: TGTGCCACCCAAACGACAGGGGCAGACCAAGAGACCCAGTACTTC. Protein product: CATQTTGADQETQYF.

This rearrangement joins TRBV7-2 to TRBJ2-1; tentative D call: TRBD2 (6 bases). The V gene's germline CDR1 is SGHTA and CDR2 FQGNSA. V gave up 2 bases and J gave up 3 bases, with 11 bases separating them. The CDR3 spans 15 residues. The CDR3 spells CASSLYGGNYNEQFF. CDR3 in DNA: TGTGCCAGCAGCTTATACGGGGGTAACTACAATGAGCAGTTCTTC.

The rearrangement joins TRBV4-1 to TRBJ1-6; D not certain. Germline CDR1 is MGHRA and CDR2 is YSYEKL. V shed 3 bases and J shed 7 bases, with 13 bases lying between them. The CDR3 runs to 15 residues. The CDR3 DNA follows: TGCGCCAGCAGCCAGCGGGGAGCCTTAAATTCACCCCTCCACTTT. Its translation is CASSQRGALNSPLHF.

The chain recombines TRBV29-1 with TRBJ1-2, with 10 bases that match TRBD1. The CDR3 extends over 14 amino acids. The J segment lost 1 base and the V segment lost 6 bases, leaving 5 bases of the junction unmatched. Per the germline V gene, CDR1 is SQVTM and CDR2 is ANQGSEA. CDR3: CSVGQGVFNYGYTF. The CDR3 bases are TGCAGCGTCGGACAGGGGGTTTTTAACTATGGCTACACCTTC.

This clone was recorded only once. The J gene is TRBJ2-7, the V gene TRBV5-8; D might be TRBD2 (5 bases). The germline V gene has CDR1 SGHTS and CDR2 YDEGEE. Trimming pared 3 bases from V and 1 base from J, leaving 14 bases between. The CDR3 covers 15 residues. CDR3 coding DNA: TGTGCCAGCAGCTGGCCGAGGGCCTTTTCCTACGAGCAGTACTTC. The encoded protein is CASSWPRAFSYEQYF.

The J gene is TRBJ1-5, the V gene TRBV5-6, with TRBD1 matching over 10 bases. There are 18 residues in the CDR3. Germline trimming cut 4 bases from V and 4 bases from J; bases unmatched to any gene: 14. From germline, CDR1 is SGHDT and CDR2 YYEEEE. The CDR3 DNA sequence: TGTGCCAGCAGCAAAGTGACAGGGGGCTTCGGGAGGAATCAGCCCCAGCATTTT. It yields the protein CASSKVTGGFGRNQPQHF.

V is TRBV18 and J is TRBJ2-1; TRBD2 matches 8 bases. This CDR3 has 14 amino acids. Germline-derived CDR1 and CDR2 are KGHSH and LQKENI. Losses at the gene ends were 5 bases for V and 3 bases for J; bases not matched to a gene: 3. The CDR3 is CASSSGGDYNEQFF. CDR3 coding DNA: TGTGCCAGCTCATCGGGGGGGGACTACAATGAGCAGTTCTTC.

The chain carries TRBV3-1 (or the pseudogene TRBV3-2) and TRBJ2-4, with D maybe TRBD2 (7 bases). CDR3 length: 16 amino acids. CDR1 and CDR2 (germline): LGHDT, YNNKEL (reference sequence). With 0 bases removed from V and 0 bases from J, the gap between germline ends came to 9 bases. CDR3 protein: CASSQEGGLAKNIQYF. The DNA of the CDR3 is TGTGCCAGCAGCCAAGAGGGGGGGCTAGCCAAAAACATTCAGTACTTC.

Regarding this clone: Within the sample, other DNA sequences also encode this same CDR3. The V call is TRBV6-1, the J call TRBJ2-7; a weak D match, TRBD1 (6 bases). The CDR3 length is 12 residues. Trimming removed 3 bases at V and 4 bases at J, with 7 bases between. The V gene's germline CDR1 is MNHNS and CDR2 SASEGT. CDR3 in amino acids: CASSDRGYEQYF. DNA of the CDR3: TGTGCCAGCAGTGACAGGGGATACGAGCAGTACTTC.

The chain combines TRBV30 with TRBJ1-1; TRBD1 agrees at 8 bases. The ends lost 5 bases at V and 6 bases at J; junction bases unmatched: 5. Germline CDR1 is GTSNPN and CDR2 is SVGIG (reference sequence). The CDR3 covers 12 residues. In nucleotides, the CDR3 is TGTGCCTGGCGGACAGGGTACTCTGAAGCTTTCTTT. It yields the protein CAWRTGYSEAFF.